This T cell receptor (beta chain) emerged from a study of blood T cell repertoires in COVID-19. TCRdb's copy holds only in-frame clones and misses some; the assay was immunoSEQ multiplex PCR. The sample consists of 13,000 or so clones, 83% of them appearing once. Sequences were obtained from peripheral blood. The sequence derives from a man aged 40-55 years with active or convalescent COVID-19.

CDR3 bases: TGTGCCAGCAGCGAACGTAGCGGACTAGCTCAAGAGACCCAGTACTTC. Amino acid sequence: CASSERSGLAQETQYF. V is TRBV9 and J is TRBJ2-5; 8 bases map to TRBD2. Germline loops: CDR1 SGDLS, CDR2 YYNGEE. J was trimmed by 2 bases and V by 3 bases; bases with no gene match: 9. The CDR3 is 16 amino acids.